The 25 T cell receptor beta chains presented below share a single source sample, sequenced in a study of neoadjuvant anti-PD-1 for oral cavity cancer. Sequenced by immunoSEQ multiplex PCR; TCRdb stores in-frame clones only, minus some. Of about 37,000 clones listed, 30% to 40% are singletons. The time point here: after neoadjuvant nivolumab, at surgical resection. The sample in question was tumor tissue, obtained after nivolumab (anti-PD-1) treatment. The receptor set was obtained from a person aged 40 to 85 with oral cavity squamous cell carcinoma.

V and J are TRBV7-6 and TRBJ1-2, with TRBD1 matching 10 bases. V was pared by 5 bases and J by 3 bases, with 6 bases of the junction left unmatched. This CDR3 has 15 residues. Germline CDR1 SGHVS, CDR2 FNYEAQ. CDR3 DNA sequence: TGTGCCAGCAGCCCCGGACAGGGGGGTCACTATGGCTACACCTTC. This encodes CASSPGQGGHYGYTF.

J is TRBJ1-4 and V is TRBV7-6; 8 nucleotides line up with TRBD1. The CDR3 is made up of 14 amino acids. With V trimmed by 3 bases and J by 7 bases, 4 bases remained unmatched. From germline, CDR1 is SGHVS and CDR2 FNYEAQ. This CDR3 reads CASSLRTGREKLFF. For the CDR3, the DNA is TGTGCCAGCAGCTTGAGGACAGGGCGTGAAAAACTGTTTTTT.

The chain recombines TRBV5-6 with TRBJ1-5; no reliable D call. Trimming removed 4 bases from V and 4 bases from J, with 9 bases in between. CDR3 length equals 13 residues. Germline CDR1 is SGHDT and CDR2 is YYEEEE. The CDR3, as DNA: TGTGCCAGCAGCGCTCATGAGAATCAGCCCCAGCATTTT. Translating it yields CASSAHENQPQHF.

The rearrangement links TRBV30 to TRBJ1-3; D is uncertain. V dropped 3 bases and J dropped 4 bases, with 10 bases sitting between them. In germline, CDR1 is GTSNPN, CDR2 SVGIG (reference sequence). CDR3 length equals 13 residues. The CDR3 DNA sequence: TGTGCCTGGAGCACCACTATCGGAAACACCATATATTTT. Its translation: CAWSTTIGNTIYF. The full variable domain, with the rest looked up from reference TRBV30 and TRBJ1-3, is SQTIHQWPATLVQPVGSPLSLECTVEGTSNPNLYWYRQAAGRGLQLLFYSVGIGQISSEVPQNLSASRPQDRQFILSSKKLLLSDSGFYLCAWSTTIGNTIYFGEGSWLTVV.

The genes are TRBV30 and TRBJ2-1; the match to TRBD2 covers 8 bases. CDR3 length: 15 residues. Germline CDR1 is GTSNPN and CDR2 is SVGIG (reference sequence). V lost 3 bases to trimming and J lost 3 bases; unmatched junction nucleotides: 7. This CDR3 is CAWSPGLAVYNEQFF. The CDR3 DNA sequence: TGTGCCTGGAGCCCCGGACTAGCAGTCTACAATGAGCAGTTCTTC.

J is TRBJ1-5 and V is TRBV19; D is perhaps TRBD1 (6 bases). V gave up 6 bases and J gave up 5 bases, with 17 bases separating them. CDR1 LNHDA and CDR2 SQIVND come from the germline V gene (reference sequence). This CDR3 contains 15 residues. DNA for the CDR3: TGTGCCAGTAGACAGGGAGGATGGGGCGATCAGCCCCAGCATTTT. Amino acids: CASRQGGWGDQPQHF.

In this sample, this clone turned up a few times. The chain couples TRBV6-1 to TRBJ2-5; D perhaps matches TRBD2 (6 bases). The CDR3 covers 14 residues. Germline CDR1 is MNHNS and CDR2 is SASEGT. Trimming took 7 bases from V and 6 from J, leaving 18 bases between them. The chain's CDR3 is CASKGGMAGKTQYF. In nucleotides, the CDR3 is TGTGCCAGCAAGGGTGGGATGGCGGGAAAGACCCAGTACTTC.

In DNA form, the CDR3 reads TGTGCCAGCAGCTTAGCGGCAGGCCCATCCTACGAGCAGTACTTC. It specifies CASSLAAGPSYEQYF. The J gene is TRBJ2-7, the V gene TRBV11-2; D is uncertain. Trimming took off 1 base at V and 1 base at J, with 11 bases between the two ends. CDR3 length: 15 amino acids. Germline values: CDR1 SGHAT, CDR2 FQNNGV.

This chain joins TRBV7-2 and TRBJ2-7; D may be TRBD2 (6 bases). Per the germline V gene, CDR1 is SGHTA and CDR2 is FQGNSA. Trimming left V 8 bases short and J 6 bases short, with 20 bases between. This CDR3 spans 14 amino acids. The CDR3 protein is CASRGNSGVGEQYF. CDR3 nucleotides: TGTGCCAGCCGTGGTAACTCGGGGGTTGGCGAGCAGTACTTC.

V gene TRBV10-2 combines with J gene TRBJ2-7, with a tentative D call TRBD1 (6 bases). CDR1 WSHSY and CDR2 SAAADI come from the germline V gene. V dropped 6 bases and J dropped 2 bases, with 8 bases sitting between them. This CDR3 spans 12 amino acids. The CDR3 sequence is CASRAGAYEQYF. CDR3 coding DNA: TGCGCCAGCAGGGCAGGGGCCTACGAGCAGTACTTC.

This clone was observed a handful of times. The chain recombines TRBV27 with TRBJ1-1; the D gene is possibly TRBD1 (6 bases). The CDR3 is 13 residues long. Germline V CDR1 and CDR2: MNHEY, SMNVEV (reference sequence). With 4 bases removed from V and 0 bases from J, the gap between germline ends came to 6 bases. CDR3 residues: CASSYRVNTEAFF. The CDR3 nucleotides read TGTGCCAGCAGTTACAGGGTGAACACTGAAGCTTTCTTT.

This clone occurred once. The chain couples TRBV29-1 to TRBJ2-1; 10 bases align to TRBD2. This CDR3 is 13 amino acids long. The J segment lost 2 bases and the V segment lost 5 bases, leaving 0 bases of the junction unmatched. Per the germline V gene, CDR1 is SQVTM and CDR2 is ANQGSEA. CDR3 bases: TGCAGCGTTAGCGGGGGGGCCTACAATGAGCAGTTCTTC. It is translated as CSVSGGAYNEQFF.

This chain joins TRBV27 and TRBJ2-5, with 9 bases aligning to TRBD1. The CDR3 covers 14 residues. Germline lookup yields CDR1 MNHEY and CDR2 SMNVEV (reference sequence). The trim removed 4 bases at V and 2 bases at J, leaving 2 bases unmatched. The CDR3 DNA reads as TGTGCCAGCAGTTACGACAGGGGGCAAGAGACCCAGTACTTC. Protein sequence: CASSYDRGQETQYF.

The sample holds a few counts of this clone. CDR3 protein: CASSPLDRGANEKLFF. The DNA for the CDR3 is TGTGCCAGCAGCCCACTGGATCGGGGCGCTAATGAAAAACTGTTTTTT. The chain uses TRBV11-2 and TRBJ1-4; D might be TRBD1 (5 bases). The germline V gene has CDR1 SGHAT and CDR2 FQNNGV. Deletions cut 5 bases from V and 3 bases from J, with 16 bases between. This CDR3 is 16 amino acids long.

This clone has a handful of counts. CDR3 amino acids: CASSATPGQGFSPLHF. DNA of the CDR3: TGTGCCAGTAGTGCAACCCCGGGACAGGGGTTTTCACCCCTCCACTTT. The V call is TRBV19, the J call TRBJ1-6, with 10 bases matching TRBD1. This CDR3 region has 16 residues. The trim removed 5 bases at V and 9 bases at J, leaving 10 bases unmatched. The V gene's germline CDR1 is LNHDA and CDR2 SQIVND (reference sequence). Complete variable domain (other parts from reference TRBV19 and TRBJ1-6): DGGITQSPKYLFRKEGQNVTLSCEQNLNHDAMYWYRQDPGQGLRLIYYSQIVNDFQKGDIAEGYSVSREKKESFPLTVTSAQKNPTAFYLCASSATPGQGFSPLHFGNGTRLTVT.

This clone was seen a handful of times. V is TRBV7-9 and J is TRBJ1-3; D not resolved. Germline CDR1 reads SEHNR; CDR2 reads FQNEAQ (reference sequence). The CDR3 consists of 16 residues. Trimming took off 5 bases at V and 0 bases at J, with 14 bases between the two ends. CDR3 residues: CASSLPAQASGNTIYF. CDR3 DNA: TGTGCCAGCAGCCTCCCGGCCCAGGCCTCTGGAAACACCATATATTTT.

The chain recombines TRBV5-1 with TRBJ2-3; D not resolved. The germline CDR1 and CDR2 sequences are SGHRS and YFSETQ. V lost 5 bases and J lost 0, with 13 bases in between. This CDR3 is 15 amino acids long. The CDR3 bases are TGCGCCAGCAGATGGGCACCTTCTAGCACAGATACGCAGTATTTT. This sequence encodes CASRWAPSSTDTQYF.

The chain is built from TRBV29-1 and TRBJ1-5; D gene ambiguous. The CDR3 extends over 13 amino acids. Germline V lookup: CDR1 SQVTM, CDR2 ANQGSEA. The V end was cut by 4 bases, the J end by 5 bases, with 12 bases between. The CDR3 spells CSVGAQKYQPQHF. In DNA form, the CDR3 reads TGCAGCGTTGGAGCACAGAAATATCAGCCCCAGCATTTT.

V is TRBV18 and J is TRBJ2-5, with a possible D match to TRBD1 (6 bases). Germline V gives CDR1 KGHSH, CDR2 LQKENI. The V and J ends lost 3 bases and 6 bases respectively, with 20 bases between them. The CDR3 covers 16 residues. The CDR3 DNA reads as TGTGCCAGCTCACCTCAAGAGGCAGGGGAGAGAAAGACCCAGTACTTC. It codes for CASSPQEAGERKTQYF.

This clone was observed at least ten times. V usage is TRBV11-2 and J usage is TRBJ2-7, with 7 nucleotides matching TRBD1. Per the germline V gene, CDR1 is SGHAT and CDR2 is FQNNGV. V shed 5 bases, J shed 3 bases, and the junction held 7 bases outside the gene matches. This CDR3 is 14 amino acids long. The CDR3 sequence is CASSLGTELYEQYF. As DNA, the CDR3 is TGTGCCAGCAGCCTCGGGACAGAGCTCTACGAGCAGTACTTC.

This clone was observed a single time. The chain recombines TRBV5-1 with TRBJ2-2; D possibly corresponds to TRBD2 (6 bases). The CDR3 sequence is 16 residues long. V was clipped by 0 bases and J by 6 bases, with 15 bases between them. Germline loops: CDR1 SGHRS, CDR2 YFSETQ. Written as DNA, the CDR3 is TGCGCCAGCAGCTTGGCCGCCGGGAGAGGCGCCGGGGAGCTGTTTTTT. It is translated as CASSLAAGRGAGELFF. Complete variable domain (other parts from reference TRBV5-1 and TRBJ2-2): KAGVTQTPRYLIKTRGQQVTLSCSPISGHRSVSWYQQTPGQGLQFLFEYFSETQRNKGNFPGRFSGRQFSNSRSEMNVSTLELGDSALYLCASSLAAGRGAGELFFGEGSRLTVL.

In its sample, this clone was seen a few times. CDR3 in amino acids: CASSFISSGSPLHF. Here the CDR3 DNA reads TGTGCCAGCAGTTTTATCAGCTCAGGATCACCCCTCCACTTT. The rearrangement links TRBV27 to TRBJ1-6; no reliable D call. V was shortened by 3 bases and J by 10 bases, with 13 bases between the two germline ends. Germline V lookup: CDR1 MNHEY, CDR2 SMNVEV (reference sequence). The CDR3 has 14 amino acids.

The chain joins TRBV5-1 to TRBJ2-1; the D is unclear. In germline, CDR1 is SGHRS, CDR2 YFSETQ. The CDR3 extends over 17 amino acids. Trimming removed 2 bases at V and 1 base at J, with 16 bases between. As DNA, the CDR3 is TGCGCCAGCAGCTTTAAGGCGCCTTACTCTTCCTACAATGAGCAGTTCTTC. As protein: CASSFKAPYSSYNEQFF.

V is TRBV5-6 and J is TRBJ2-1; D is uncertain. Germline CDR1 reads SGHDT; CDR2 reads YYEEEE. V was trimmed by 0 bases and J by 0 bases, leaving 4 bases between them. CDR3 length equals 14 residues. In DNA, the CDR3 is TGTGCCAGCAGCTTGGCCGGCTCCTACAATGAGCAGTTCTTC. Its protein is CASSLAGSYNEQFF.

The chain carries TRBV18 and TRBJ2-5; 8 bases fit TRBD1. The CDR3 has 15 residues. In germline, CDR1 is KGHSH, CDR2 LQKENI. J gave up 4 bases and V 3 bases, and 7 bases lay outside the gene matches. The CDR3 bases are TGTGCCAGCTCACCGCGGACAGGGTTCGGAGAGACCCAGTACTTC. Amino acids: CASSPRTGFGETQYF.